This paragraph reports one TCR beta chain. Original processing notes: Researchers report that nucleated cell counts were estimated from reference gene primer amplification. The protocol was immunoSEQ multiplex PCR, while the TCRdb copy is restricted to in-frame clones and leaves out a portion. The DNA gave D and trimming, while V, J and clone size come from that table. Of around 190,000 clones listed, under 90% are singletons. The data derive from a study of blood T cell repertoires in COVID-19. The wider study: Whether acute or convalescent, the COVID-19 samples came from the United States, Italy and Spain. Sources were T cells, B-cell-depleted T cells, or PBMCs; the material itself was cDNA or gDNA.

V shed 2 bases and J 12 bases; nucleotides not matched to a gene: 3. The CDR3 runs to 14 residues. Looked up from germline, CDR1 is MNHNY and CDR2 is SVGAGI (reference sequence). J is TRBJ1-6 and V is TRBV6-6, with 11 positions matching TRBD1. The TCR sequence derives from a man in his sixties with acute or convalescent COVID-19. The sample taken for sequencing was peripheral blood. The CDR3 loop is CASSYRDRGEPLHF. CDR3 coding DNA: TGTGCCAGCAGTTACCGGGACAGGGGGGAACCCCTCCACTTT.